This TCR beta chain was profiled in a study of blood T cells in healthy people across ages. A sample-barcoded 5' primer and a J-beta primer mix were used in a second PCR of about 7 to 12 cycles. MiXCR, applied by TCRdb to the 5' RACE reads, yields one record per CDR3 protein. In the table there are some 1.8 million distinct CDR3 sequences, about 39% of which are singletons. The V and J ends lost 6 bases and 2 bases respectively, with 17 bases between them. The CDR3 is 15 residues long. Per the germline V gene, CDR1 is LGHNT and CDR2 is FRNRAP. This clonotype was observed a handful of times. This rearrangement joins TRBV12-5 to TRBJ2-7; TRBD2 is a possible D gene (5 bases). The sequence came from a human donor in good health. Sequencing was performed on blood. Here the CDR3 reads CASGRGRSSTYEQYF. The CDR3 DNA follows: TGTGCTAGTGGGAGAGGGCGATCTAGTACCTACGAGCAGTACTTC.